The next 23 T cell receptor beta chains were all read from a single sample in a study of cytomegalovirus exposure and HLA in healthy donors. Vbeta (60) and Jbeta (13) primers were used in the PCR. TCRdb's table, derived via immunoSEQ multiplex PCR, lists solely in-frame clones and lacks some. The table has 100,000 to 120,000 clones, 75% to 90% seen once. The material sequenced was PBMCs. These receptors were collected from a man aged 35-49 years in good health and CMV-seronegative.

The CDR3 nucleotides are TGTGCCAGCAGCTTGGGACAGGGGTACCAAGAGACCCAGTACTTC. Protein: CASSLGQGYQETQYF. The gene calls are TRBV7-9 and TRBJ2-5; 10 bases match TRBD1. The CDR3 is 15 amino acids. V gave up 3 bases and J gave up 0 bases; unmatched junction bases: 1. Germline CDR1 is SEHNR and CDR2 is FQNEAQ (reference sequence).

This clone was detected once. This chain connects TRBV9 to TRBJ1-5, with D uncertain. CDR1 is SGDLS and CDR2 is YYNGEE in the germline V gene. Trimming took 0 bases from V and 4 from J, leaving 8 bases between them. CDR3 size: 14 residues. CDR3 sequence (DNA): TGTGCCAGCAGCGTAGACGGGATAAATCAGCCCCAGCATTTT. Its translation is CASSVDGINQPQHF.

The CDR3 nucleotides read TGTGCCAGCAGTCCCAATTGGCAGGGGAGTCAGCCCCAGCATTTT. This encodes CASSPNWQGSQPQHF. This chain links TRBV6-5 with TRBJ1-5; tentative D call: TRBD1 (6 bases). V was shortened by 5 bases and J by 6 bases, with 17 bases between the two germline ends. Germline V gene data show CDR1 as MNHEY and CDR2 as SVGAGI. The CDR3 totals 15 residues.

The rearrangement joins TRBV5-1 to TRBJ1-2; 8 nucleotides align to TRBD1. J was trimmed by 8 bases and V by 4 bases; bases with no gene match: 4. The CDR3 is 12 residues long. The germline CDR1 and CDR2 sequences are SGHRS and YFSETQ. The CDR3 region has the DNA TGCGCCAGCAGCCCAGGACAGGGAGGCTACACCTTC. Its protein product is CASSPGQGGYTF.

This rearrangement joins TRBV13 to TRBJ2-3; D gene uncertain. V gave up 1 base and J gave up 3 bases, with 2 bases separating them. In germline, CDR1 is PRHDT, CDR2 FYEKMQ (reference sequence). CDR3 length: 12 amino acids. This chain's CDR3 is CASSLATDTQYF. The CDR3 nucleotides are TGTGCCAGCAGCTTAGCGACAGATACGCAGTATTTT.

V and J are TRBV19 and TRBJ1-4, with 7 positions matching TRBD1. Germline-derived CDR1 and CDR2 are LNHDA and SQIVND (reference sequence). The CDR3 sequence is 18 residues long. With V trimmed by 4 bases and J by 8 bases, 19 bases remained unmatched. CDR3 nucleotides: TGTGCCAGTAGTAAACGAAGCGATGGGACAGCGGGCAGAGAAAAACTGTTTTTT. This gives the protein CASSKRSDGTAGREKLFF.

The CDR3 loop is CASSRGRYTGELFF. For the CDR3, the DNA is TGTGCCAGCAGCCGAGGCAGATACACCGGGGAGCTGTTTTTT. This chain joins TRBV9 and TRBJ2-2; no clear D gene. The CDR3 is 14 amino acids. With 4 bases removed from V and 3 bases from J, the gap between germline ends came to 10 bases. In germline, CDR1 is SGDLS, CDR2 YYNGEE.

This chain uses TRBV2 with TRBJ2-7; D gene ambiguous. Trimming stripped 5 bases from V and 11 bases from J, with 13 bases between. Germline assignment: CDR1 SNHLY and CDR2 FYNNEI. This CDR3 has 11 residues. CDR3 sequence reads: CASSTAQPKYF. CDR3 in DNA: TGTGCCAGCAGTACAGCCCAGCCGAAGTACTTC.

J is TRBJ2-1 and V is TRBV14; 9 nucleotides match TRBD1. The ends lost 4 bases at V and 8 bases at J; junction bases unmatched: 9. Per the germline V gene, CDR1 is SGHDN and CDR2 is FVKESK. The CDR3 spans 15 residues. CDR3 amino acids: CASSPDRGVWDEQFF. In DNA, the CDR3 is TGTGCCAGCAGCCCTGACAGGGGGGTCTGGGATGAGCAGTTCTTC.

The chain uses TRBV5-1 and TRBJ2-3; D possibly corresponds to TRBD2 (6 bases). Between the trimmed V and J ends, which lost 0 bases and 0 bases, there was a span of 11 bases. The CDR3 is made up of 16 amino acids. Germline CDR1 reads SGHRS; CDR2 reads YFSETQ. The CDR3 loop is CASSLAGGVSTDTQYF. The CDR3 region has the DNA TGCGCCAGCAGCTTGGCCGGAGGGGTTAGCACAGATACGCAGTATTTT.

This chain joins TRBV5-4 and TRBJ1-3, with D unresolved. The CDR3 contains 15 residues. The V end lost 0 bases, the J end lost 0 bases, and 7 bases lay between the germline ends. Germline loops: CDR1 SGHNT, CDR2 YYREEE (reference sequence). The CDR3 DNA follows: TGTGCCAGCAGCTTGGACCTAAGCTCTGGAAACACCATATATTTT. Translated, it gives CASSLDLSSGNTIYF.

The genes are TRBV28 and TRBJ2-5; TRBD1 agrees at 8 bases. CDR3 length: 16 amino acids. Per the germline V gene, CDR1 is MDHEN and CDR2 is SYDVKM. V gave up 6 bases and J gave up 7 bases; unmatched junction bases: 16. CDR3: CASSPPGARGRATQYF. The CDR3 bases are TGTGCCAGCAGCCCCCCCGGCGCCAGGGGGCGCGCGACCCAGTACTTC. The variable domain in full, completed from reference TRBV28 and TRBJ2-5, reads DVKVTQSSRYLVKRTGEKVFLECVQDMDHENMFWYRQDPGLGLRLIYFSYDVKMKEKGDIPEGYSVSREKKERFSLILESASTNQTSMYLCASSPPGARGRATQYFGPGTRLLVL.

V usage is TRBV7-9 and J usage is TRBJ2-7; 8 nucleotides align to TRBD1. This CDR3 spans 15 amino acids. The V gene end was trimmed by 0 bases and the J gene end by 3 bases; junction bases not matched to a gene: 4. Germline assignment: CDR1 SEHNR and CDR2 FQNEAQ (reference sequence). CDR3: CASSLALDRDYEQYF. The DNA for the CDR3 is TGTGCCAGCAGCTTAGCGTTGGACAGGGACTACGAGCAGTACTTC.

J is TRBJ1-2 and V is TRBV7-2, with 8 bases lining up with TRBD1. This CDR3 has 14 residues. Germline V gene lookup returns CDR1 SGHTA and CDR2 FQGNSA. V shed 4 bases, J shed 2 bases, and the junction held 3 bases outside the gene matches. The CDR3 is CASSSRTGNYGYTF. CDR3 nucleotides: TGTGCCAGCAGCTCCCGGACAGGGAACTATGGCTACACCTTC.

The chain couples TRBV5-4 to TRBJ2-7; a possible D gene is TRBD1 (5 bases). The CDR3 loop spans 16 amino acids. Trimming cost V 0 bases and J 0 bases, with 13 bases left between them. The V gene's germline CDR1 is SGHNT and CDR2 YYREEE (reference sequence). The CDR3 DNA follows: TGTGCCAGCAGCTTGGCCGGTCGGCAGGGCTCCTACGAGCAGTACTTC. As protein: CASSLAGRQGSYEQYF.

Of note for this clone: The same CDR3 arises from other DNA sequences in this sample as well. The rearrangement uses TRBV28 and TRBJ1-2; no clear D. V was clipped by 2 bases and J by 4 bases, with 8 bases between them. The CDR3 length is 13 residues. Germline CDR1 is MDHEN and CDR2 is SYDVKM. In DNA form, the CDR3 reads TGTGCCAGCAGTTTACCAGGCCTCTATGGCTACACCTTC. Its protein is CASSLPGLYGYTF.

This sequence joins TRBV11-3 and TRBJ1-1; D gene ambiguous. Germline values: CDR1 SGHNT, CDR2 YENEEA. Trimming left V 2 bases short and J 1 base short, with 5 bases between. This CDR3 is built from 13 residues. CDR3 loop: CASSLQENTEAFF. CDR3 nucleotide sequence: TGTGCCAGCAGCTTACAGGAGAACACTGAAGCTTTCTTT. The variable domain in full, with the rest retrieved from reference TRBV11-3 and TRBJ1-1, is EAGVVQSPRYKIIEKKQPVAFWCNPISGHNTLYWYLQNLGQGPELLIRYENEEAVDDSQLPKDRFSAERLKGVDSTLKIQPAELGDSAVYLCASSLQENTEAFFGQGTRLTVV.

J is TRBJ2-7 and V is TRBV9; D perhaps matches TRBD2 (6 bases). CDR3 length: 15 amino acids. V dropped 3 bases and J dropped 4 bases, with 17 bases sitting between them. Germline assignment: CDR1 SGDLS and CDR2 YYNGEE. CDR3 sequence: CASSAQGGTGYEQYF. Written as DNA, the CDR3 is TGTGCCAGCAGCGCCCAGGGAGGAACTGGGTACGAGCAGTACTTC.

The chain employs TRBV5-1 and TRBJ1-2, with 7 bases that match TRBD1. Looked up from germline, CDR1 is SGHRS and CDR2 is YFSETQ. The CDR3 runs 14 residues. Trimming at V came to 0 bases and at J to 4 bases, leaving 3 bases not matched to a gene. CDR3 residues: CASSLVGQRYGYTF. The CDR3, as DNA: TGCGCCAGCAGCTTGGTGGGACAGCGCTATGGCTACACCTTC.

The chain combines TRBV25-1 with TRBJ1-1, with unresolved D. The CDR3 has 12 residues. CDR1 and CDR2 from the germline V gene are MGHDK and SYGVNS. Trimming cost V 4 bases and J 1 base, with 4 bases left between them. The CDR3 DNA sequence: TGTGCCAGCAGTGCCGGGAACACTGAAGCTTTCTTT. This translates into CASSAGNTEAFF.

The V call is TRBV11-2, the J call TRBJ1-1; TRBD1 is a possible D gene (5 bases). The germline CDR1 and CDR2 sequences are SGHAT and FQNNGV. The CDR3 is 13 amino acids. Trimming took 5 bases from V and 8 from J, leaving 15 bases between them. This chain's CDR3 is CASSIPKDREAFF. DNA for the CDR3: TGTGCCAGCAGCATCCCAAAAGACAGAGAAGCTTTCTTT.

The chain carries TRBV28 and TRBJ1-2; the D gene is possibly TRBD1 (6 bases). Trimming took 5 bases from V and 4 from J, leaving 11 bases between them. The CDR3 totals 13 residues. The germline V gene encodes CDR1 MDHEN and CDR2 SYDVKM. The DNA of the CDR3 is TGTGCCAGCAGTGCCACAGGGCTCTATGGCTACACCTTC. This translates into CASSATGLYGYTF.

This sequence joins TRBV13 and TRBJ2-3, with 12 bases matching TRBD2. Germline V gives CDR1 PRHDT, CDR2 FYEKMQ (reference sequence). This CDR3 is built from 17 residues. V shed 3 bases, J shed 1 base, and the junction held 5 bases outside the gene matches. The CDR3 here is CASSFTSGGSGTDTQYF. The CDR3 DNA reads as TGTGCCAGCAGCTTCACTAGCGGGGGGAGTGGCACAGATACGCAGTATTTT.